This T cell receptor beta chain is from a study of CD8+CD57+ T cells in acquired aplastic anemia. For the study at large: Average DNA yield from sorted CD4+ and CD8+ cells was around 3 ug. Study-level results: Patients and controls were found to share twenty-nine CD8+ CDR3 sequences. Patients and controls were not found to differ significantly in CD8+ Simpson's diversity.

This CDR3 contains 17 residues. Germline trimming cut 6 bases from V and 1 base from J; bases unmatched to any gene: 9. Looked up from germline, CDR1 is SNHLY and CDR2 is FYNNEI. Genomic DNA, serving as template, underwent TCR beta VDJ and CDR3 profiling. One entry per CDR3 protein results from TCRdb running MiXCR on the reads. Counted here are about 210,000 distinct CDR3 sequences, 34% occurring once; the ten biggest clones make up 1.1%. This clonotype was observed many times. The antigen remains undetermined. The clonotype originates from a human donor in good health, serving as a control. Sequencing was performed on sorted CD4+, CD8+, or CD8+CD57+ T cells (not recorded which) from PBMCs. The chain recombines TRBV2 with TRBJ2-3; 11 bases are a match to TRBD2. CDR3 DNA sequence: TGTGCCAGCAGGCTGGACGGGACTAGCGGCCGCACAGATACGCAGTATTTT. As protein: CASRLDGTSGRTDTQYF.